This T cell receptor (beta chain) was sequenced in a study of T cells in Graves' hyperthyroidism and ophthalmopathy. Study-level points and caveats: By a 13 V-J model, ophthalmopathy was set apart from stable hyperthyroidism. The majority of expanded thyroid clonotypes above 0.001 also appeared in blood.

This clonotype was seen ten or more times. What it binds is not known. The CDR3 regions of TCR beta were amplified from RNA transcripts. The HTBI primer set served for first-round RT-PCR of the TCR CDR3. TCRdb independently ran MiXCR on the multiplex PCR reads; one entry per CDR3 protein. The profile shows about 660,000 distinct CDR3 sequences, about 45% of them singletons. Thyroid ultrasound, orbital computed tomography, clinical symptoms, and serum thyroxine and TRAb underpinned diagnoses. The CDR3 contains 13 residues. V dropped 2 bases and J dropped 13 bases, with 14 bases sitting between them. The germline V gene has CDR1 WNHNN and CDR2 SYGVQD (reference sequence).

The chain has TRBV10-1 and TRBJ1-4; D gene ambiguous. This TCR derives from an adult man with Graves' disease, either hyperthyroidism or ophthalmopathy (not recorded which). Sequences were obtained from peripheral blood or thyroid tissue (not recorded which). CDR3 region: CASSEGSGRRLFF. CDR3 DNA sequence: TGCGCCAGCAGTGAGGGTTCCGGGAGGCGACTGTTTTTT.